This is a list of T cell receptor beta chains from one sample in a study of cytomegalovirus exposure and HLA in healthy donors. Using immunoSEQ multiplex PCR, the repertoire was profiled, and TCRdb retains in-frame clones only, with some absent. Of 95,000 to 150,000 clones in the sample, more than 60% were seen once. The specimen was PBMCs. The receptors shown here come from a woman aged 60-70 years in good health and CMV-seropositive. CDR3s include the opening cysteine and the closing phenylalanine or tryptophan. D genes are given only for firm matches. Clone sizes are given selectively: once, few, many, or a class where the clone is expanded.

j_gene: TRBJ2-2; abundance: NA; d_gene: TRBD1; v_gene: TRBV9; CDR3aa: CASSARDSGTGELFF; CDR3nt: TGTGCCAGCAGCGCGAGGGACAGTGGTACCGGGGAGCTGTTTTTT
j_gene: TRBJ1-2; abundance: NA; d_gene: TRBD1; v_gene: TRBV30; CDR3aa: CAWSAIQGYYGYTF; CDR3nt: TGTGCCTGGAGTGCGATACAGGGGTACTATGGCTACACCTTC
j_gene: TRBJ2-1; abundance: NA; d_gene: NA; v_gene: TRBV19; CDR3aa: CASSGSNEQFF; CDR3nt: TGTGCCAGTAGTGGCAGCAATGAGCAGTTCTTC
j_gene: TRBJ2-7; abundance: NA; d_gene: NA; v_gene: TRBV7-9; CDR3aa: CASSPQGMTGYEQYF; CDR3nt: TGTGCCAGCAGCCCTCAGGGGATGACAGGCTACGAGCAGTACTTC
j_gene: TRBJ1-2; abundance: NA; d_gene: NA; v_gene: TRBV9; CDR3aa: CASSAVQGNNYGYTF; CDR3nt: TGTGCCAGCAGCGCAGTACAGGGTAACAACTATGGCTACACCTTC
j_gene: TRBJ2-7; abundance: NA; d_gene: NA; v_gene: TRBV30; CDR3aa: CAWGLPGQRSYEQYF; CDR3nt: TGTGCCTGGGGTCTGCCCGGACAGAGGAGCTACGAGCAGTACTTC
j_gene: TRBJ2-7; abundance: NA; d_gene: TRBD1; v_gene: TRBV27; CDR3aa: CAGSSGQKVYEQYF; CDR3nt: TGTGCCGGCAGTTCGGGACAGAAAGTCTACGAGCAGTACTTC
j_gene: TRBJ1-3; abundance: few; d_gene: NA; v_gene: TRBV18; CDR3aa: CASSPRGNSSSGNTIYF; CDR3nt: TGTGCCAGCTCACCACGAGGCAACTCGAGCTCTGGAAACACCATATATTTT
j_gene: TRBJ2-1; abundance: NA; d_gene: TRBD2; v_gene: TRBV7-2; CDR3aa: CASSLSGGFYNEQFF; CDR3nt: TGTGCCAGCAGCCTTAGCGGGGGGTTCTACAATGAGCAGTTCTTC
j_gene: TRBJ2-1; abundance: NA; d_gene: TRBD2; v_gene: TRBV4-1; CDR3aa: CASSPGLAEVIEQFF; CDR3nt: TGCGCCAGCAGCCCGGGACTAGCGGAGGTTATAGAGCAGTTCTTC
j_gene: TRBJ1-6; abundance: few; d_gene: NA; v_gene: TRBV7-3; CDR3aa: CASSPGGSNSPLHF; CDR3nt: TGTGCCAGCAGCCCGGGGGGCTCTAATTCACCCCTCCACTTT
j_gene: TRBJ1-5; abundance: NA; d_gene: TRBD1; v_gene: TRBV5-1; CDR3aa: CASSLTGDSSQPQHF; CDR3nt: TGCGCCAGCAGCTTGACAGGGGATTCTAGTCAGCCCCAGCATTTT
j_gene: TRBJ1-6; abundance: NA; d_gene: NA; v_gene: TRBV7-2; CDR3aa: CASSLMGAGSYNSPLHF; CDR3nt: TGTGCCAGCAGCTTAATGGGTGCGGGCTCCTATAATTCACCCCTCCACTTT
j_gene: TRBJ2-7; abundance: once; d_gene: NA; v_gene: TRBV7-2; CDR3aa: CASSSYRVGEKYF; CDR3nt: TGTGCCAGCAGCTCATACAGGGTGGGCGAGAAGTACTTC
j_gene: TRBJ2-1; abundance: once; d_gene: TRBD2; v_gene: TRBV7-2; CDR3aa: CASSLDSGGYNEQFF; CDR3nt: TGTGCCAGCAGCTTAGATAGCGGGGGGTACAATGAGCAGTTCTTC
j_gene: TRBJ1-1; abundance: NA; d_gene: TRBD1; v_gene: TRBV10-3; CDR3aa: CAIRGLGQGGEAFF; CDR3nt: TGTGCCATCAGGGGCCTGGGACAGGGTGGGGAAGCTTTCTTT
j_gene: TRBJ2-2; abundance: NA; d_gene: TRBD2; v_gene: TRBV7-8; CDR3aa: CASSLRVAGGLGELFF; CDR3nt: TGTGCCAGCAGCCTAAGGGTAGCGGGGGGGCTTGGGGAGCTGTTTTTT
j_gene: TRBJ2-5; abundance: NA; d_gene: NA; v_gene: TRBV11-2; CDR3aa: CTSSLFRGQETQYF; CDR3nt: TGTACCAGCAGCTTATTCAGGGGCCAAGAGACCCAGTACTTC
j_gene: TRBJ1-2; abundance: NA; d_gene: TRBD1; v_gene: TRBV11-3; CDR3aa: CASSLGQGDGYTF; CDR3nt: TGTGCCAGCAGCCTTGGACAGGGCGATGGCTACACCTTC
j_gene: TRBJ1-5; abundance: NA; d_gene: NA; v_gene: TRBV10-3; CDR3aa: CAISPNSWGGNQPQHF; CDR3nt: TGTGCCATCAGCCCCAACTCGTGGGGGGGCAATCAGCCCCAGCATTTT
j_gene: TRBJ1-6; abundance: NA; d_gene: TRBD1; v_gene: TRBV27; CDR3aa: CASSLSGRGRISPLHF; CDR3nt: TGTGCCAGCAGTTTATCCGGCAGGGGGCGTATTTCACCCCTCCACTTT
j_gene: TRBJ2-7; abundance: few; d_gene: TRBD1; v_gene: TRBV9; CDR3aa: CASSVGGTAFYEQYF; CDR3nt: TGTGCCAGCAGCGTAGGGGGGACAGCCTTTTACGAGCAGTACTTC
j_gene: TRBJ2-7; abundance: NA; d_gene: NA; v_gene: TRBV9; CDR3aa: CASSVDYGEQYF; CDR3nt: TGTGCCAGCAGCGTGGACTATGGGGAGCAGTACTTC
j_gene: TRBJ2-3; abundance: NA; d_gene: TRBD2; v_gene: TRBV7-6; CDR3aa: CASSPRLGGGFTDTQYF; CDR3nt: TGTGCCAGCAGCCCACGTCTGGGCGGGGGTTTCACAGATACGCAGTATTTT
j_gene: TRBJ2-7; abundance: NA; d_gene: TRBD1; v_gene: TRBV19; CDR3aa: CASRGGRGPSYEQYF; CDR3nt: TGTGCCAGTAGAGGGGGCAGGGGACCCTCCTACGAGCAGTACTTC
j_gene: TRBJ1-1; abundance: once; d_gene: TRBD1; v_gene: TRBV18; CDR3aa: CASSPQNRGQTEAFF; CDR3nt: TGTGCCAGCTCACCACAAAACAGGGGGCAGACTGAAGCTTTCTTT
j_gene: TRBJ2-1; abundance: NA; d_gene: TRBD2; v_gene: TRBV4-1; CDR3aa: CASSQDLASGSYNEQFF; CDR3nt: TGCGCCAGCAGCCAAGATCTGGCTAGCGGCTCCTACAATGAGCAGTTCTTC
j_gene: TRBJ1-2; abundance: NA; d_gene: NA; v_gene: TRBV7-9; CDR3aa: CASSLEQNYGYTF; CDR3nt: TGTGCCAGCAGCTTAGAACAGAACTATGGCTACACCTTC
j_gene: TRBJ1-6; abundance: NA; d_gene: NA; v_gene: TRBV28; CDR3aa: CASSSAGPRDSPLHF; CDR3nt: TGTGCCAGCAGTTCCGCGGGACCGAGGGATTCACCCCTCCACTTT
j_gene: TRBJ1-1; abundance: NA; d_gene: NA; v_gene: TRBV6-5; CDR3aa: CASSYAGVSEAFF; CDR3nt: TGTGCCAGCAGTTACGCGGGGGTATCTGAAGCTTTCTTT
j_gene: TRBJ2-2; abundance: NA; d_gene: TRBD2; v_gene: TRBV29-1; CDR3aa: CSVEDGGRGTGELFF; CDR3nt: TGCAGCGTTGAGGACGGCGGGAGGGGCACCGGGGAGCTGTTTTTT
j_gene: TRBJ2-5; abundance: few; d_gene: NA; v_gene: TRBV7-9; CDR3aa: CASSDSPQETQYF; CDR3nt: TGTGCCAGCAGCGACTCGCCCCAAGAGACCCAGTACTTC
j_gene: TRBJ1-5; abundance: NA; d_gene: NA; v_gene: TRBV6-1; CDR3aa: CASSEASWGRRAGQPQHF; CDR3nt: TGTGCCAGCAGTGAAGCGTCCTGGGGCAGGAGGGCCGGTCAGCCCCAGCATTTT
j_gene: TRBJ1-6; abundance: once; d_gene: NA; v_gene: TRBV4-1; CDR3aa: CASSPPTGGNSPLHF; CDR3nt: TGCGCCAGCAGCCCCCCAACGGGGGGCAATTCACCCCTCCACTTT
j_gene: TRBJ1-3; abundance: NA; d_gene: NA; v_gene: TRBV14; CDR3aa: CASSQARGGNTIYF; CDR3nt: TGTGCCAGCAGCCAGGCCAGAGGGGGAAACACCATATATTTT
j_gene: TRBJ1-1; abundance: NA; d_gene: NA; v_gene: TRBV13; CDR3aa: CASSSGQEVGGIIGSNTEAFF; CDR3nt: TGTGCCAGCAGCTCTGGGCAGGAAGTGGGGGGGATAATCGGGTCGAACACTGAAGCTTTCTTT
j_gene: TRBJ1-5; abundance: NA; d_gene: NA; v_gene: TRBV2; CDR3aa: CASSELENQPQHF; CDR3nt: TGTGCCAGCAGTGAGTTGGAGAATCAGCCCCAGCATTTT
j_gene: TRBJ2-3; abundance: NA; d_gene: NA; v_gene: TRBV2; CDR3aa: CASSENQQGTQYF; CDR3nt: TGTGCCAGCAGTGAAAACCAGCAGGGTACGCAGTATTTT
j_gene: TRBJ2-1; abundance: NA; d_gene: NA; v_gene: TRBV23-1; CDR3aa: CASSQRNRDNEQFF; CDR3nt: TGCGCCAGCAGTCAAAGAAACCGAGACAATGAGCAGTTCTTC
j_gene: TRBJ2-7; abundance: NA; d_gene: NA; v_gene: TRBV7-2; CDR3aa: CASSLASPYEFTF; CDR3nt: TGTGCCAGCAGCTTAGCCTCTCCCTACGAGTTCACCTTC
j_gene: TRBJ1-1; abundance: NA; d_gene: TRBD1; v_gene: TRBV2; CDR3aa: CASSTGQGAEAFF; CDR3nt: TGTGCCAGCAGTACCGGACAGGGGGCTGAAGCTTTCTTT
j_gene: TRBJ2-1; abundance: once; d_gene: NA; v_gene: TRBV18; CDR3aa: CASSSDSGVPYNEQFF; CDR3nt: TGTGCCAGCTCATCCGATTCAGGGGTCCCCTACAATGAGCAGTTCTTC
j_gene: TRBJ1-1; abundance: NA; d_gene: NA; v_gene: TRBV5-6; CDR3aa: CASSLNRMYTEAFF; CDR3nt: TGTGCCAGCAGCTTGAACAGGATGTACACTGAAGCTTTCTTT
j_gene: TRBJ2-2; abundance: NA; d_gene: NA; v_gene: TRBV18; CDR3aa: CASSGSTSGRAGELFF; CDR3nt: TGTGCCAGCTCAGGGAGCACCTCTGGTCGGGCCGGGGAGCTGTTTTTT
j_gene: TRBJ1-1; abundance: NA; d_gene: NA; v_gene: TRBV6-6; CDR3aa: CASSTRTVNTEAFF; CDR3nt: TGTGCCAGCAGTACACGGACAGTGAACACTGAAGCTTTCTTT
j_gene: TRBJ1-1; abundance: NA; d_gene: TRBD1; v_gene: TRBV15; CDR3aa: CATSIYRGITEAFF; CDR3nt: TGTGCCACCAGCATCTACAGGGGAATCACTGAAGCTTTCTTT
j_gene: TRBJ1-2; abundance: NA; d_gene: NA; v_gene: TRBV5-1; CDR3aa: CASSSGVEQPRGYTF; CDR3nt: TGCGCCAGCAGCTCGGGAGTCGAGCAGCCGAGGGGCTACACCTTC
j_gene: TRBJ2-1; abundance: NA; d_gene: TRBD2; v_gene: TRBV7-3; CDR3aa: CASSSTTGTSGSFHEQFF; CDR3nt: TGTGCCAGCAGCTCCACCACCGGGACTAGCGGGAGTTTCCATGAGCAGTTCTTC
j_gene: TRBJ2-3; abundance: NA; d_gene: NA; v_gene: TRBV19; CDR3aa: CASMESDTQYF; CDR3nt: TGTGCCAGTATGGAGTCAGATACGCAGTATTTT
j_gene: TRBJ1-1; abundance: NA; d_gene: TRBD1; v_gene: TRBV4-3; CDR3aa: CASSQVGRQGAPTEAFF; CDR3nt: TGCGCCAGCAGCCAAGTGGGGAGGCAGGGGGCTCCCACTGAAGCTTTCTTT
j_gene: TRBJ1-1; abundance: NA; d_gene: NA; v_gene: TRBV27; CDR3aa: CASSYWQGTEAFF; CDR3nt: TGTGCCAGCAGTTATTGGCAGGGCACTGAAGCTTTCTTT
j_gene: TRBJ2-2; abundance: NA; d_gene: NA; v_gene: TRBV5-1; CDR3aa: CASRVGRGAGNTGELFF; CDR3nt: TGCGCCAGCAGGGTTGGAAGGGGCGCCGGGAACACCGGGGAGCTGTTTTTT
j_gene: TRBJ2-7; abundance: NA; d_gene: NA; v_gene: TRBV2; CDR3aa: CASSERTRDEQYF; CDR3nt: TGTGCCAGCAGTGAAAGGACACGGGACGAGCAGTACTTC
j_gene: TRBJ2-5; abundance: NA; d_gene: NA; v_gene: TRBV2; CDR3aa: CASSEGGQGETQYF; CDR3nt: TGTGCCAGCAGTGAAGGAGGGCAAGGAGAGACCCAGTACTTC
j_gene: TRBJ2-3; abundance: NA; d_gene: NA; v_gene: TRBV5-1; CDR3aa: CASSLDGRGTDTQYF; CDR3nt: TGCGCCAGCAGCTTGGATGGTCGGGGGACAGATACGCAGTATTTT
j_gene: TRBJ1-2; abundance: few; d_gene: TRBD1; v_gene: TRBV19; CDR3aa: CASSIGTGGTYGYTF; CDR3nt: TGTGCCAGTAGTATAGGTACAGGGGGAACATATGGCTACACCTTC
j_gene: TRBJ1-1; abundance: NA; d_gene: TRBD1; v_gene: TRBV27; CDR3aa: CASRAGTGVYTEAFF; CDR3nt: TGTGCCAGCAGAGCCGGGACAGGGGTATACACTGAAGCTTTCTTT